This T cell receptor beta chain was documented in a study of follicular helper T cells after annual influenza vaccination. Only in-frame clones appear in the TCRdb table, and some are missing; sequencing was by immunoSEQ multiplex PCR. The sample has around 3,000 clones; around 80% are singletons. Stated time point: 2014-2015 season, 7 days after vaccination. This CDR3 is 11 amino acids long. The TCR was taken from an adult who received the influenza vaccine. The starting material was CXCR5+ CD38- circulating T follicular helper cells from blood, obtained 7 days after influenza vaccination. Subset given: circulating Tfh, non-naive CD4+CXCR5+PD-1+ (ICOS+CD38+ or ICOS-CD38-). The gene calls are TRBV7-5 and TRBJ2-3. TRBV7-5 is a pseudogene. CDR3 in DNA: TGTGCCAGCAGTATTGGAAATACGCAGTATTTT. Amino acids: CASSIGNTQYF.